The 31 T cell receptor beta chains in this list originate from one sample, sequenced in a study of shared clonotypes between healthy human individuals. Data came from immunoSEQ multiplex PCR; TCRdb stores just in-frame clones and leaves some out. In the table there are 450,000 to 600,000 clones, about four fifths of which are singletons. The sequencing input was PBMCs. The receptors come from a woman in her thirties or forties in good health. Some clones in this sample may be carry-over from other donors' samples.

The CDR3 spells CASSLEAINYGYTF. The DNA for the CDR3 is TGCGCCAGCAGCTTGGAGGCTATAAACTATGGCTACACCTTC. J is TRBJ1-2 and V is TRBV5-1; D uncertain. Germline-derived CDR1 and CDR2 are SGHRS and YFSETQ. V lost 0 bases and J 2 bases, leaving 8 bases between the germline ends. This CDR3 region has 14 residues.

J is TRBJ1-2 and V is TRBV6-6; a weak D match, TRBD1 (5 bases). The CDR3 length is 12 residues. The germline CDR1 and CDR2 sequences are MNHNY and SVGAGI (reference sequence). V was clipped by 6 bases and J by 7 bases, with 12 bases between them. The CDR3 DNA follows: TGTGCCAGCAGACCCGGGAGGGGTGGCTACACCTTC. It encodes CASRPGRGGYTF.

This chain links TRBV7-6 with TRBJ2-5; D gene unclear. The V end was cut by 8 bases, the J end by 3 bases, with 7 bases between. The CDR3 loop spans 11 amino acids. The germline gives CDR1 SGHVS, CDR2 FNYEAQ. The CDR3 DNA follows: TGTGCCAGCCAGGTAGAAGAGACCCAGTACTTC. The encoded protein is CASQVEETQYF.

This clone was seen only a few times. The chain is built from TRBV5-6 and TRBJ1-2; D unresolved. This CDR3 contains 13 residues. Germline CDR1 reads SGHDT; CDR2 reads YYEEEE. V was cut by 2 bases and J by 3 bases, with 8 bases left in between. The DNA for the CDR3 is TGTGCCAGCAGCTTACCGCAGGACTATGGCTACACCTTC. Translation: CASSLPQDYGYTF. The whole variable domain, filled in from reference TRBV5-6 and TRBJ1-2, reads DAGVTQSPTHLIKTRGQQVTLRCSPKSGHDTVSWYQQALGQGPQFIFQYYEEEERQRGNFPDRFSGHQFPNYSSELNVNALLLGDSALYLCASSLPQDYGYTFGSGTRLTVV.

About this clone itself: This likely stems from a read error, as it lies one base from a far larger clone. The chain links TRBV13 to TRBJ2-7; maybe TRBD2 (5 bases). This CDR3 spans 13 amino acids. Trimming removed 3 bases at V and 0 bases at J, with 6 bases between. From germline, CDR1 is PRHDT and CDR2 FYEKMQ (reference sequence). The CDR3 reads CASSFRGSYEQYF. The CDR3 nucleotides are TGTGCCAGCAGCTTCCGGGGCTCCTACGAGCAGTACTTC.

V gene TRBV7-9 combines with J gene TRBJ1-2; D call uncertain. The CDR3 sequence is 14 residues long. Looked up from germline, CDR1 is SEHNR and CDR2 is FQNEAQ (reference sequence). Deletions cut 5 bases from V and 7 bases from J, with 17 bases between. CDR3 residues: CASSPLWPDGGYTF. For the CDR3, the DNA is TGTGCCAGCAGCCCCCTATGGCCGGATGGTGGCTACACCTTC.

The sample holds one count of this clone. DNA of the CDR3: TGTGCCAGCAGTTCCCCGGGACAGTATTATGGCTACACCTTC. It is translated as CASSSPGQYYGYTF. The chain has TRBV28 and TRBJ1-2, with 7 bases that match TRBD1. The CDR3 extends over 14 amino acids. V lost 4 bases, J lost 5 bases, and 7 bases stayed unmatched. Germline V gives CDR1 MDHEN, CDR2 SYDVKM.

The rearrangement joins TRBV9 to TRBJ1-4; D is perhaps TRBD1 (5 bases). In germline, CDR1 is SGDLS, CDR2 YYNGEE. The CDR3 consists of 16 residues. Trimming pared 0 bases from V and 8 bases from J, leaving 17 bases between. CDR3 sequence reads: CASSVGATVRREKLFF. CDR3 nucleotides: TGTGCCAGCAGCGTAGGTGCGACAGTACGACGGGAAAAACTGTTTTTT.

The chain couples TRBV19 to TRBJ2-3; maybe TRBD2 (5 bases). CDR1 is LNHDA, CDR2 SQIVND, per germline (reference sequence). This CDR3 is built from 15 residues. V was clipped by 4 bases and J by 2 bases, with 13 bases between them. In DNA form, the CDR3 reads TGTGCCAGTAGTACGCCGGGAAGGTACACAGATACGCAGTATTTT. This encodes CASSTPGRYTDTQYF.

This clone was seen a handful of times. The CDR3 DNA is TGTGCCAGCAGTCCTTCGGGACAGGGCTCCTACGAGCAGTACTTC. Residues: CASSPSGQGSYEQYF. The chain has TRBV28 and TRBJ2-7; 9 bases are a match to TRBD1. The CDR3 contains 15 residues. V shed 5 bases and J 0 bases; nucleotides not matched to a gene: 5. The germline CDR1 and CDR2 sequences are MDHEN and SYDVKM.

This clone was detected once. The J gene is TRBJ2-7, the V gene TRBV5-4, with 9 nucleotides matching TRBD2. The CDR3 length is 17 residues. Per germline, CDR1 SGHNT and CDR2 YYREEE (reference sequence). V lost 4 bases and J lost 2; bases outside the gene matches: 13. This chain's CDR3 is CASSPGAGTSRAYEQYF. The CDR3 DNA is TGTGCCAGCAGCCCAGGTGCCGGGACTAGCAGGGCCTACGAGCAGTACTTC.

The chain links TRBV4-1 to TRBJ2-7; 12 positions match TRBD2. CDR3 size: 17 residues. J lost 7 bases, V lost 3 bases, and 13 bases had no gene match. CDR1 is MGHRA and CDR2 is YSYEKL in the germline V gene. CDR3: CASSHSGLAGTLGEQYF. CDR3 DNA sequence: TGCGCCAGCAGCCACTCCGGACTAGCGGGAACCCTGGGGGAGCAGTACTTC.

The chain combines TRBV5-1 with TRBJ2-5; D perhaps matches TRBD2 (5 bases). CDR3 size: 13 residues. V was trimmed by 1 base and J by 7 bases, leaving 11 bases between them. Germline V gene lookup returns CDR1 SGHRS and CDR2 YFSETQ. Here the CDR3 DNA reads TGCGCCAGCAGCTTGTGGGAAGAGGGGACCCAGTACTTC. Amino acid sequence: CASSLWEEGTQYF.

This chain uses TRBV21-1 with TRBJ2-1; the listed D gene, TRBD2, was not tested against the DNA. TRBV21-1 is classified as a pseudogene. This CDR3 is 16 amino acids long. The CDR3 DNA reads TGTGCCAGCAGCAAATCCGGGACTAGCGGGAATAATGAGCAGTTCTTC. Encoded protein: CASSKSGTSGNNEQFF.

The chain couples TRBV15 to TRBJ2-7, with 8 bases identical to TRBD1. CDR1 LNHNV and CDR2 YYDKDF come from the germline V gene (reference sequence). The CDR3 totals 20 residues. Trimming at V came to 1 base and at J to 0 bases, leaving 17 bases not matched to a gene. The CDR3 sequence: CATSRVRDRSSILSSYEQYF. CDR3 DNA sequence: TGTGCCACCAGCAGAGTACGGGACAGGTCGAGTATTTTAAGCTCCTACGAGCAGTACTTC.

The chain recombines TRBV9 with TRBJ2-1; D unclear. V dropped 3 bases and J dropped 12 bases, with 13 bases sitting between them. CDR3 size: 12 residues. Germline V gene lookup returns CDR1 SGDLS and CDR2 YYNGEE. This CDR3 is CASSGAAGWQFF. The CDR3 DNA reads TGTGCCAGCAGCGGCGCCGCCGGTTGGCAGTTCTTC. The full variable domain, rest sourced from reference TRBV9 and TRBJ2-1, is DSGVTQTPKHLITATGQRVTLRCSPRSGDLSVYWYQQSLDQGLQFLIQYYNGEERAKGNILERFSAQQFPDLHSELNLSSLELGDSALYFCASSGAAGWQFFGPGTRLTVL.

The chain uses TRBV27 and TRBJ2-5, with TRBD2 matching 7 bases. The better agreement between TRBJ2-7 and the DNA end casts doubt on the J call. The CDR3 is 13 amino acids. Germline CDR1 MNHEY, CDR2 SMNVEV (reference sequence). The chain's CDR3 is CASSPSWEGEQYF. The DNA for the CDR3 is TGTGCCAGCAGTCCCTCCTGGGAGGGCGAGCAGTACTTC.

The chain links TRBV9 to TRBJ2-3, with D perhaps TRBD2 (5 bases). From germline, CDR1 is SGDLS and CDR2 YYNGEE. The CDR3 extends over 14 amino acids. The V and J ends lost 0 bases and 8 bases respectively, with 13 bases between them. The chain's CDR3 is CASSVAPWETTQYF. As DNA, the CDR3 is TGTGCCAGCAGCGTAGCTCCGTGGGAGACTACGCAGTATTTT.

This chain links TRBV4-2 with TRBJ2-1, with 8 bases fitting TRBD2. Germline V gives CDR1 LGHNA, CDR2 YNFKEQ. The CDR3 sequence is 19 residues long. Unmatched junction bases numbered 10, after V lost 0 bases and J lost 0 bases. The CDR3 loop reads CASSQDFRLALSSYNEQFF. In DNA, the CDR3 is TGTGCCAGCAGCCAAGATTTCCGACTAGCGCTGAGCTCCTACAATGAGCAGTTCTTC.

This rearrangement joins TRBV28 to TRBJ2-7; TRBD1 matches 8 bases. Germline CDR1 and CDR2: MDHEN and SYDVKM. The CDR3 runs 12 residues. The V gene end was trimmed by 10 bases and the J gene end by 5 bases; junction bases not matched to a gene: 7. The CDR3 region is CAIPGQEHEQYF. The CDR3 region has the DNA TGTGCCATTCCGGGACAGGAACACGAGCAGTACTTC. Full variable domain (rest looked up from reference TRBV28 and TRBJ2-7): DVKVTQSSRYLVKRTGEKVFLECVQDMDHENMFWYRQDPGLGLRLIYFSYDVKMKEKGDIPEGYSVSREKKERFSLILESASTNQTSMYLCAIPGQEHEQYFGPGTRLTVT.

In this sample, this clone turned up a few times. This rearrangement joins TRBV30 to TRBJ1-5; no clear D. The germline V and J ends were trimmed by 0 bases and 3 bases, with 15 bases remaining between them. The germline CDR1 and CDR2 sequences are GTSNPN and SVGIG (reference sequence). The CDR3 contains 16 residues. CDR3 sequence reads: CAWSVQSGTYNQPQHF. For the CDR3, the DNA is TGTGCCTGGAGTGTACAGTCCGGTACCTACAATCAGCCCCAGCATTTT.

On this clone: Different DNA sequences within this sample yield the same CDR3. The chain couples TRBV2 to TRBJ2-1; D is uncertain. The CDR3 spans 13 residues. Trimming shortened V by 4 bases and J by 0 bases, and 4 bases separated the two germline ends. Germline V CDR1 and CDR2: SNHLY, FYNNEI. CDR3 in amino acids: CASSGSSYNEQFF. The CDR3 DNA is TGTGCCAGCAGTGGGAGCTCCTACAATGAGCAGTTCTTC.

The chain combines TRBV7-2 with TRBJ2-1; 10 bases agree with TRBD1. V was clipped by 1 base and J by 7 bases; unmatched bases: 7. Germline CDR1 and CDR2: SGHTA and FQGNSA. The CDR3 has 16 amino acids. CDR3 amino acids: CASSLGERQGANEQFF. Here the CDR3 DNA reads TGTGCCAGCAGCTTAGGAGAACGACAGGGGGCAAATGAGCAGTTCTTC.

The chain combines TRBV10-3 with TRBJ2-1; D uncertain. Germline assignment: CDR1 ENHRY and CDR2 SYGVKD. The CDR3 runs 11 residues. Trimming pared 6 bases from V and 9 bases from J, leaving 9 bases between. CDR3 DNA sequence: TGTGCCATCAGCGTGACTTCTGAGCAGTTCTTC. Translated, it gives CAISVTSEQFF.

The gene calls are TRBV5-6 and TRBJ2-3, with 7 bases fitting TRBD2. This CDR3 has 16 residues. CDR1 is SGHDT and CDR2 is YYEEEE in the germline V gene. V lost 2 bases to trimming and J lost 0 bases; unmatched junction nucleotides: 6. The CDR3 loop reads CASSFRGSGSTDTQYF. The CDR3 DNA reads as TGTGCCAGCAGCTTCCGAGGTAGCGGGAGCACAGATACGCAGTATTTT.

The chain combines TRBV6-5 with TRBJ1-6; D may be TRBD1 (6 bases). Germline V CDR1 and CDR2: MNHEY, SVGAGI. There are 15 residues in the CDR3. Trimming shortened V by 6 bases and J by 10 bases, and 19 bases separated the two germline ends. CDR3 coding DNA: TGTGCCAGCAGACGGGAGAACAGGGTGGTATCACCCCTCCACTTT. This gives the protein CASRRENRVVSPLHF.

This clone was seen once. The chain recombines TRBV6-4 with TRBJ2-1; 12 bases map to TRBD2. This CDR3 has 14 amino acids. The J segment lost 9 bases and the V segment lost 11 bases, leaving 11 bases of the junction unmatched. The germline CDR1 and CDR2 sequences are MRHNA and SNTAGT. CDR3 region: CAARASGRAGEQFF. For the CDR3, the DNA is TGTGCCGCGAGGGCTAGCGGGAGGGCCGGTGAGCAGTTCTTC.

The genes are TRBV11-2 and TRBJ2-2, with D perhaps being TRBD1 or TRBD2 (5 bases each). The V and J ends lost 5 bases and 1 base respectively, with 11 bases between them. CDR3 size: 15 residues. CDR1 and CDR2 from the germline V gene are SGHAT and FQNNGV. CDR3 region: CASSPGPRNTGELFF. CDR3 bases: TGTGCCAGCAGCCCGGGACCTCGGAACACCGGGGAGCTGTTTTTT.

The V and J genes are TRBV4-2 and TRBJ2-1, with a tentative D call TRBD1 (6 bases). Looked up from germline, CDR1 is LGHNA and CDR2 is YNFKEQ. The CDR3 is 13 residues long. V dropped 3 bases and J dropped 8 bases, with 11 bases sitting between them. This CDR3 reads CASSQARGYEQFF. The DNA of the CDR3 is TGTGCCAGCAGCCAGGCCAGGGGATATGAGCAGTTCTTC.

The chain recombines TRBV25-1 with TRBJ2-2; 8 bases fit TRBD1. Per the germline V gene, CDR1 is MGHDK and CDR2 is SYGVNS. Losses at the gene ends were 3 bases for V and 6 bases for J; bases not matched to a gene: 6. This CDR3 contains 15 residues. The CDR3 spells CASSDTDRVAGELFF. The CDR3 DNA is TGTGCCAGCAGTGATACGGACAGGGTCGCCGGGGAGCTGTTTTTT.

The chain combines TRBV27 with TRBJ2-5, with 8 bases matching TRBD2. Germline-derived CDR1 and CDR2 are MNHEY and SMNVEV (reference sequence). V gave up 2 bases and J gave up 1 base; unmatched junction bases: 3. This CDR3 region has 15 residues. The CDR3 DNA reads TGTGCCAGCAGTTTACCTAGCGGGCCCCAAGAGACCCAGTACTTC. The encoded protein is CASSLPSGPQETQYF.